The 10 T cell receptor beta chains presented below share a single source sample, sequenced in a study of blood T cell repertoires in COVID-19. Sequencing was performed with immunoSEQ multiplex PCR; in TCRdb, only in-frame clones are kept and a portion is missing. The table lists 230,000 or so clones, 81% of them singletons. Sequencing input: peripheral blood. These TCRs come from a woman older than 75 with COVID-19, enrolled during active disease.

This chain links TRBV19 with TRBJ2-5; TRBD1 matches at 10 bases. The CDR3 runs to 15 residues. The V segment lost 5 bases and the J segment 2 bases; nucleotides outside the gene matches: 5. Germline V gene lookup returns CDR1 LNHDA and CDR2 SQIVND (reference sequence). The CDR3 DNA sequence: TGTGCCAGTAGTTTAAGGGACAGGGGACAAGAGACCCAGTACTTC. It is translated as CASSLRDRGQETQYF.

In DNA form, the CDR3 reads TGCGCCAGCAGCTTGGAGGCGGGGGGGCCTGAGACCCAGTACTTC. Protein product: CASSLEAGGPETQYF. This sequence joins TRBV5-1 and TRBJ2-5; 9 bases are a match to TRBD2. Germline lookup yields CDR1 SGHRS and CDR2 YFSETQ. The CDR3 contains 15 residues. The V and J ends lost 0 bases and 5 bases, in that order; junction bases with no gene match: 5.

V usage is TRBV29-1 and J usage is TRBJ1-2; D gene uncertain. V was clipped by 6 bases and J by 8 bases, with 16 bases between them. The CDR3 extends over 12 amino acids. From germline, CDR1 is SQVTM and CDR2 ANQGSEA. The DNA of the CDR3 is TGCAGCGTCCGCGTGTCTCGGGAAGGCTACACCTTC. It codes for CSVRVSREGYTF. The variable domain in full, completed from reference TRBV29-1 and TRBJ1-2, reads SAVISQKPSRDICQRGTSLTIQCQVDSQVTMMFWYRQQPGQSLTLIATANQGSEATYESGFVIDKFPISRPNLTFSTLTVSNMSPEDSSIYLCSVRVSREGYTFGSGTRLTVV.

This clone is a singleton in its sample. The chain couples TRBV11-2 to TRBJ2-4, with TRBD2 identical over 7 bases. The trim removed 4 bases at V and 0 bases at J, leaving 6 bases unmatched. The CDR3 has 16 residues. The germline V gene encodes CDR1 SGHAT and CDR2 FQNNGV. As DNA, the CDR3 is TGTGCCAGCAGCTCCCAAGCGGGATTAGCCAAAAACATTCAGTACTTC. Its translation: CASSSQAGLAKNIQYF.

This rearrangement joins TRBV5-1 to TRBJ2-5; the match to TRBD2 covers 9 bases. The CDR3 extends over 14 amino acids. V lost 4 bases and J lost 2; bases outside the gene matches: 3. CDR1 is SGHRS and CDR2 is YFSETQ in the germline V gene. CDR3 amino acids: CASSRTSVQETQYF. The CDR3, as DNA: TGCGCCAGCAGCCGGACTAGCGTACAAGAGACCCAGTACTTC.

This chain joins TRBV24-1 and TRBJ2-5; D is possibly TRBD2 (6 bases). The germline gives CDR1 KGHDR, CDR2 SFDVKD. V gave up 4 bases and J gave up 2 bases, with 13 bases separating them. The CDR3 contains 15 residues. The CDR3: CATSDKGTGQETQYF. CDR3 nucleotide sequence: TGTGCCACCAGTGACAAAGGGACTGGGCAAGAGACCCAGTACTTC.

This clone turned up a few times. The chain uses TRBV15 and TRBJ2-5; TRBD1 is a possible D gene (5 bases). This CDR3 spans 14 amino acids. The germline V and J ends were trimmed by 6 bases and 5 bases, with 16 bases remaining between them. Germline CDR1 and CDR2: LNHNV and YYDKDF (reference sequence). The CDR3: CATRPIGSGETQYF. The CDR3 DNA is TGTGCCACCAGGCCTATCGGGTCAGGGGAGACCCAGTACTTC.

This clone was counted many times. The gene calls are TRBV11-3 and TRBJ2-2, with a tentative D call TRBD2 (6 bases). The CDR3 spans 14 residues. Germline lookup yields CDR1 SGHNT and CDR2 YENEEA. V dropped 5 bases and J dropped 5 bases, with 12 bases sitting between them. The CDR3 loop is CASSTGRGTGELFF. The CDR3 DNA reads TGTGCCAGCAGCACAGGTCGGGGGACCGGGGAGCTGTTTTTT.

The CDR3, as DNA: TGTGCCAGCGGAACAGGGCAGGGAAACACCATATATTTT. Protein product: CASGTGQGNTIYF. The chain couples TRBV27 to TRBJ1-3; possibly TRBD1 for D (6 bases). The CDR3 consists of 13 residues. CDR1 is MNHEY and CDR2 is SMNVEV in the germline V gene (reference sequence). V dropped 8 bases and J dropped 4 bases, with 12 bases sitting between them.

The rearrangement links TRBV18 to TRBJ2-7, with 7 bases identical to TRBD1. The CDR3 is made up of 15 amino acids. V lost 2 bases to trimming and J lost 0 bases; unmatched junction nucleotides: 4. Germline assignment: CDR1 KGHSH and CDR2 LQKENI. CDR3 protein: CASSPKQGSSYEQYF. The CDR3 nucleotides are TGTGCCAGCTCACCAAAACAGGGGAGCTCCTACGAGCAGTACTTC.